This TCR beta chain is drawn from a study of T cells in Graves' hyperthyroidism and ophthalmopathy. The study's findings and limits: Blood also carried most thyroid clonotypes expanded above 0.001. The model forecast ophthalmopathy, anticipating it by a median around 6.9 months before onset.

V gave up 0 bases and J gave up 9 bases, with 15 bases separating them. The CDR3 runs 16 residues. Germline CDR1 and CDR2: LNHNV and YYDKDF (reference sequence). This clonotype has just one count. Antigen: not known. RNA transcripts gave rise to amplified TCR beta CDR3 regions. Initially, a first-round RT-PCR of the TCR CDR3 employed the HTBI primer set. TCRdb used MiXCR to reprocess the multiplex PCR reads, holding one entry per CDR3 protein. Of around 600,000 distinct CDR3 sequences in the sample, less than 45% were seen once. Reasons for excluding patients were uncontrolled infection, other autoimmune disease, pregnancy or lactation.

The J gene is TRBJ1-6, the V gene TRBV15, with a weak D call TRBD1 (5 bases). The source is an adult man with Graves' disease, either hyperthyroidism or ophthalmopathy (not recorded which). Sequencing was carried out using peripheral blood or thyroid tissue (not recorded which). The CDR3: CATSRDRGRGGSPLHF. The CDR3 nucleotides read TGTGCCACCAGCAGAGATCGGGGCCGCGGTGGTTCACCCCTCCACTTT. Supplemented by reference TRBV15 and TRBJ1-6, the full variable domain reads DAMVIQNPRYQVTQFGKPVTLSCSQTLNHNVMYWYQQKSSQAPKLLFHYYDKDFNNEADTPDNFQSRRPNTSFCFLDIRSPGLGDTAMYLCATSRDRGRGGSPLHFGNGTRLTVT.